This T cell receptor (beta chain) was profiled in a study of CD8+ T cells in alopecia areata. As for the study in general: At a dose of 5 to 10 mg twice daily, oral tofacitinib was given to treated patients.

V lost 0 bases, J lost 6 bases, and 10 bases stayed unmatched. The CDR3 spans 17 residues. CDR1 and CDR2 (germline): LGHNA, YNFKEQ. Treatment defined: oral pan-JAK inhibitor, 5-10 mg twice daily. Investigators isolated RNA and reverse transcribed it into cDNA to act as the sequencing template. Profiling relied on immunoSEQ multiplex PCR, and the TCRdb table lists in-frame clones only, not all of them. The data hold 200,000 to 250,000 clones, with about two fifths observed a single time. This clone was seen a handful of times. This clonotype was sampled from a human donor with alopecia areata. The chain carries TRBV4-2 and TRBJ2-7; 11 positions match TRBD2. The sample in question was CD4+ T cells sorted from blood, obtained around week 34, from a patient treated with tofacitinib. CDR3 residues: CASSQDSDRLAGGEQYF. In DNA, the CDR3 is TGTGCCAGCAGCCAAGACTCAGATCGGCTAGCGGGAGGCGAGCAGTACTTC.